This T cell receptor beta chain was identified during a study of T cell responses to AZD1222 COVID-19 vaccine. General study findings and limits: Possibly, clonal diversity was underestimated; donors were largely white British and included more females. Every sample of the repertoires postdated the peak T cell response. Researchers report vaccine-associated CD4 TCRs spanning spike, with dominance at 160-218 and 743-854. Nearly half of the spike-specific TCRs reportedly recognize variant regions that carry no mutations.

Some clones are missing from TCRdb's copy, which holds only in-frame ones; the method was immunoSEQ multiplex PCR. The top ten clones hold around 4.4% of a sample with fewer than 110,000 clones, 87% of them seen once. The table lists this clone with a few counts. Antigen unknown. V was trimmed by 1 base and J by 0 bases, leaving 17 bases between them. Germline CDR1 reads SGHDT; CDR2 reads YYEEEE. The CDR3 length is 17 residues. V is TRBV5-6 and J is TRBJ2-7, with D tentatively TRBD2 (6 bases). Material: peripheral blood, obtained on day 0 of AZD1222 vaccination. The receptor was derived from an adult in good health. CDR3 in DNA: TGTGCCAGCAGCTTGAAGTGGGTCGGAGGGCACTCCTACGAGCAGTACTTC. As protein: CASSLKWVGGHSYEQYF.